The clone carrying this T cell receptor (beta chain) was found a few times. Antigen: not known. TCRdb ran MiXCR on the reads and lists one entry per CDR3 protein. Of more than 200,000 distinct CDR3 sequences listed, approximately 8.3% are singletons. This sample is drawn from a study of T cell repertoires in cytomegalovirus infection. Study results and limitations: The cumulative frequency of public TCR beta families distinguished individuals who carried CMV together with the relevant HLA.

The sequenced material came from PBMCs. This sequence originates from a human donor in good health (CMV status not recorded). Some clones in this sample may be carry-over from other donors' samples.

The CDR3 loop reads CASRIGTAYEQYF. CDR3 nucleotide sequence: TGTGCCAGCAGGATAGGAACCGCCTACGAGCAGTACTTC. The gene calls are TRBV7-9 and TRBJ2-7; D is unclear. Looked up from germline, CDR1 is SEHNR and CDR2 is FQNEAQ (reference sequence). The CDR3 spans 13 residues. Deletions cut 6 bases from V and 2 bases from J, with 11 bases between.